This T cell receptor beta chain was identified during a study of blood T cell repertoires in COVID-19. Overall study: Researchers got acute and convalescent COVID-19 samples from the United States, Italy and Spain. The analysed material was cDNA or gDNA that came from T cells, B-cell-depleted T cells, or PBMCs.

Per the original methods: Reference gene primers were amplified, and this amplification served to estimate nucleated cell counts. TCRdb keeps only in-frame clones here, not all; method: immunoSEQ multiplex PCR. For V, J and clone size, that table is used; D and trimming come from the DNA. The sample records roughly 150,000 clones, 80% to 90% being singletons. CDR3 size: 16 residues. Per the germline V gene, CDR1 is SGDLS and CDR2 is YYNGEE. V dropped 4 bases and J dropped 1; count of bases not matched to a gene: 9. This clone was observed a single time. The chain links TRBV9 to TRBJ2-7; 9 bases are shared with TRBD2. The sample was peripheral blood. The TCR comes from a woman aged 45-59 years with acute or convalescent COVID-19. The CDR3 DNA reads TGTGCCAGCAGCCCGTGGGAGCGGGGGGAATCCTACGAGCAGTACTTC. Its translation is CASSPWERGESYEQYF.